A single sample gave rise to the 14 T cell receptor beta chains below, sequenced in a study of blood T cells in healthy people across ages. Sample-barcoded 5' priming and a J-beta primer mix drove a second PCR of roughly 7 to 11 cycles. TCRdb called the 5' RACE reads again in MiXCR, with one record for every CDR3 protein. The table lists around 900,000 distinct CDR3 sequences, about 28% of them singletons. The sequenced sample was blood. The origin of the receptors is a woman older than 75 in good health.

As concerns this clonotype: This may be a read error: a much more frequent sequence differs by one nucleotide. V and J are TRBV27 and TRBJ1-2; possible D gene TRBD1, 6 bases. Trimming shortened V by 7 bases and J by 6 bases, and 15 bases separated the two germline ends. The CDR3 sequence is 13 residues long. Germline V gives CDR1 MNHEY, CDR2 SMNVEV (reference sequence). CDR3: CASTKTGRHGYTF. In nucleotides, the CDR3 is TGTGCCAGCACCAAAACAGGGAGGCATGGCTACACCTTC.

This chain connects TRBV6-1 to TRBJ2-1, with 9 bases lining up with TRBD2. The trim removed 7 bases at V and 6 bases at J, leaving 7 bases unmatched. Germline V gene data show CDR1 as MNHNS and CDR2 as SASEGT. CDR3 size: 14 residues. The chain's CDR3 is CASIPGLALNEQFF. The CDR3 bases are TGTGCCAGCATTCCGGGACTAGCACTCAATGAGCAGTTCTTC.

The rearrangement uses TRBV25-1 and TRBJ1-5, with D possibly being TRBD1 (5 bases). Between the trimmed V and J ends, which lost 3 bases and 7 bases, there was a span of 13 bases. The CDR3 length is 14 residues. Germline V gene sequence: CDR1 MGHDK, CDR2 SYGVNS. The CDR3 nucleotides read TGTGCCAGCAGTGAGTCCAGGGCTTGGCAGCCCCAGCATTTT. Translating it yields CASSESRAWQPQHF.

This chain uses TRBV3-1 with TRBJ1-6; 10 positions agree with TRBD1. Trimming cost V 1 base and J 10 bases; bases outside gene matches: 7. Germline values: CDR1 LGHDT, CDR2 YNNKEL (reference sequence). The CDR3 is 16 amino acids. The CDR3, as DNA: TGTGCCAGCAGCCAAGGTGGGACAGGGGTAAGCTCACCCCTCCACTTT. Protein: CASSQGGTGVSSPLHF.

This clonotype showed up many times. The genes are TRBV10-3 and TRBJ2-7, with TRBD2 matching 8 bases. Germline V gene data show CDR1 as ENHRY and CDR2 as SYGVKD. This CDR3 comprises 14 residues. The ends lost 7 bases at V and 3 bases at J; junction bases unmatched: 8. The CDR3 protein is CAITSSGEYYEQYF. DNA of the CDR3: TGTGCCATCACCAGTAGCGGGGAATACTACGAGCAGTACTTC.

This clonotype was picked up a small number of times. As DNA, the CDR3 is TGTGCCAGCAGAACTAGCGGGGGCGATGAGCAGTTCTTC. Encoded protein: CASRTSGGDEQFF. The chain combines TRBV6-2 or TRBV6-3 with TRBJ2-1, with 11 bases identical to TRBD2. Germline V gene lookup returns CDR1 MNHEY and CDR2 SVGEGT. J lost 8 bases, V lost 6 bases, and 3 bases had no gene match. The CDR3 consists of 13 residues.

This clonotype was counted ten times or more. This chain uses TRBV3-1 with TRBJ2-1; 9 bases match TRBD2. This CDR3 spans 15 amino acids. With V trimmed by 3 bases and J by 6 bases, 6 bases remained unmatched. Per germline, CDR1 LGHDT and CDR2 YNNKEL (reference sequence). The CDR3 sequence: CASSQQGLAVNEQFF. Here the CDR3 DNA reads TGTGCCAGCAGCCAGCAGGGACTAGCTGTCAATGAGCAGTTCTTC.

This clonotype appeared many times. The gene calls are TRBV16 and TRBJ2-7, with unresolved D. There are 13 residues in the CDR3. Germline V gene lookup returns CDR1 KGHSY and CDR2 FQNENV. V dropped 3 bases and J dropped 3 bases, with 9 bases sitting between them. CDR3 nucleotide sequence: TGTGCCAGCAGCCATCATACGAACTACGAGCAGTACTTC. Translating gives CASSHHTNYEQYF.

Details on this clonotype: At one boundary the junction diverges from the germline segment, which might be a read error. The chain is built from TRBV6-5 and TRBJ1-3; D is uncertain. This CDR3 has 15 amino acids. In germline, CDR1 is MNHEY, CDR2 SVGAGI. CDR3 in amino acids: CASSYKFQAGSTIYF. The CDR3 region has the DNA TGTGCCAGCAGTTACAAATTCCAGGCTGGAAGCACCATATATTTT.

In the case of this clonotype: This likely comes from a read error, as the CDR3 has no conserved phenylalanine or tryptophan at its end. The rearrangement uses TRBV4-3 and TRBJ1-4, with TRBD1 identical over 8 bases. J lost 0 bases, V lost 0 bases, and 9 bases had no gene match. CDR3 size: 19 residues. The germline V gene encodes CDR1 LGHNA and CDR2 YSLEER. CDR3 sequence: CASSQDMGTGSSTNEKLFL. The CDR3 DNA follows: TGCGCCAGCAGCCAAGATATGGGGACAGGCTCCTCAACTAATGAAAAACTGTTTTTG.

This clonotype was picked up one time. The rearrangement links TRBV28 to TRBJ1-2; TRBD1 agrees at 10 bases. The germline V gene encodes CDR1 MDHEN and CDR2 SYDVKM. With 5 bases clipped from V and 8 bases from J, the junction kept 14 bases outside the gene matches. This CDR3 comprises 16 residues. The CDR3 reads CASSEPGQGTIKGYTF. The CDR3 DNA sequence: TGTGCCAGCAGTGAACCGGGACAGGGGACAATAAAGGGCTACACCTTC.

This chain joins TRBV7-8 and TRBJ1-2, with TRBD1 as a possible D gene (6 bases). Germline CDR1 and CDR2: SGHVS and FQNEAQ. This CDR3 comprises 15 residues. V was cut by 0 bases and J by 8 bases, with 16 bases left in between. This CDR3 is CASSLARGSMGGYTF. The CDR3 nucleotides read TGTGCCAGCAGCTTAGCTAGGGGGTCCATGGGGGGCTACACCTTC.

The V gene is TRBV5-1, the J gene TRBJ1-2, with TRBD1 matching 8 bases. The CDR3 length is 13 residues. The germline CDR1 and CDR2 sequences are SGHRS and YFSETQ. V shed 8 bases and J 8 bases; nucleotides not matched to a gene: 11. CDR3 nucleotides: TGCGCCAGTCGGACAGGGTCTGAGGAGGGCTACACCTTC. Amino acid sequence: CASRTGSEEGYTF.

This clonotype was recorded at least ten times. The chain's CDR3 is CASSFQINYGYTF. CDR3 DNA: TGTGCCAGCAGCTTTCAAATTAACTATGGCTACACCTTC. The V call is TRBV5-5, the J call TRBJ1-2, with D unresolved. CDR3 length: 13 amino acids. Germline-derived CDR1 and CDR2 are SGHKS and YYEKEE (reference sequence). Trimming left V 2 bases short and J 1 base short, with 6 bases between.